This T cell receptor beta chain emerged from a study of molecular identifiers for immune sequencing clone quantification. This clonotype was counted at least ten times. Its antigen is still unknown. Study-level points and caveats: Barcode-sharing identical TCR molecules could underestimate highly expanded clone sizes.

Deletions cut 1 base from V and 2 bases from J, with 6 bases between. The CDR3 length is 13 residues. CDR1 is LGHDT and CDR2 is YNNKEL in the germline V gene (reference sequence). TCRdb called the PCR reads again in MiXCR, with one record for every CDR3 protein. In the table there are around 480,000 distinct CDR3 sequences, about a fifth of which are singletons. This receptor was obtained from a human donor in good health. Some libraries in this study had Jurkat cell RNA spiked in. Sequenced sample: naive CD8+ T cells from blood, with Jurkat cell RNA spiked in. The subset denotes: FACS-sorted CD8+CD4-CCR7+CD45RA+ naive T cells. This chain connects TRBV3-1 to TRBJ2-7, with D tentatively TRBD2 (5 bases). The CDR3 sequence: CASSQAGAYEQYF. The CDR3 DNA reads TGTGCCAGCAGCCAAGCCGGGGCCTACGAGCAGTACTTC.